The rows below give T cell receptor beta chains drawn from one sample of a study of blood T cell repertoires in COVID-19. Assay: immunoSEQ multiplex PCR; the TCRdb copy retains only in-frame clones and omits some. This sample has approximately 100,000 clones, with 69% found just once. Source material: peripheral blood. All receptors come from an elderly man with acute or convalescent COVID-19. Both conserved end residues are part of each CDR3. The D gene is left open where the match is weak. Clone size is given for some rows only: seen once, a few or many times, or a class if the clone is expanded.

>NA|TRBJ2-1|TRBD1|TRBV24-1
TGTGCCACCAGTGACCCGACAGGGGGACGGGGTGAGCAGTTCTTC
CATSDPTGGRGEQFF
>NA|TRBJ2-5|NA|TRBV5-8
TGTGCCAGCAGCTTCTTCGACAGACAAGAGACCCAGTACTTC
CASSFFDRQETQYF
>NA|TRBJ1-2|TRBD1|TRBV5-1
TGCGCCAGCAGCTTGAGTCAGGGGGAGTGGGGCTACACCTTC
CASSLSQGEWGYTF
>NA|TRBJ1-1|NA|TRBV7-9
TGTGCCAGCAGCTTAAACAGGGCGGGCGCTGAAGCTTTCTTT
CASSLNRAGAEAFF
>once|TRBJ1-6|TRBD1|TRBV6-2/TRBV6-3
TGTGCCAGCAGTTACTTCGGACAGGGGGCCAATAATTCACCCCTCCACTTT
CASSYFGQGANNSPLHF
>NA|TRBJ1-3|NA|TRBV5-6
TGTGCCAGCAGCTTGGTGGGCCCCTCGGGAAACACCATATATTTT
CASSLVGPSGNTIYF
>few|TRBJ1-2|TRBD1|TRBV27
TGTGCCAGCAGTTTATCCGGGACAGGGAGATATGGCTACACCTTC
CASSLSGTGRYGYTF
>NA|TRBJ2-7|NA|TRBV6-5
TGTGCCAGCAGTTTGCAGCGGCATAACGAGCAGTACTTC
CASSLQRHNEQYF
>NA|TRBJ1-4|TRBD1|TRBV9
TGTGCCAGCAGCCCCCGACAGGGCCCAACTAATGAAAAACTGTTTTTT
CASSPRQGPTNEKLFF
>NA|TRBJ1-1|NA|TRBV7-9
TGTGCCAGCAGCCCTAACAGATCTGAAGCTTTCTTT
CASSPNRSEAFF
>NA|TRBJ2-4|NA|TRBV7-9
TGTGCCAGCAGCACTTCCCTACGGACATCCCGAAAAAACATTCAGTACTTC
CASSTSLRTSRKNIQYF
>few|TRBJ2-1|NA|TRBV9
TGTGCCAGCAGCGTCCAGGGAAGCTCCTACAATGAGCAGTTCTTC
CASSVQGSSYNEQFF
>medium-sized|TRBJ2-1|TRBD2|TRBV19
TGTGCCAGTAGTATGGTCGACCTACTAGCGGACTCCTACAATGAGCAGTTCTTC
CASSMVDLLADSYNEQFF
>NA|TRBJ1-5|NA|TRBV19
TGTGCCAGTAGTATCAACGGCGGACTCAATCAGCCCCAGCATTTT
CASSINGGLNQPQHF
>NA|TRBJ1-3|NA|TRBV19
TGTGCCAGTATCAGGGGACACCGTGCGGATTTT
CASIRGHRADF
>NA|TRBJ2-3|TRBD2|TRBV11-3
TGTGCCAGCAGCTTAAGCGGGAGTAACACAGATACGCAGTATTTT
CASSLSGSNTDTQYF
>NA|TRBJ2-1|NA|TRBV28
TGTGCCAGCACACAACAGGGTTGGGATGAGCAGTTCTTC
CASTQQGWDEQFF
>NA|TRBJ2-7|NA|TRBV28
TGTGCCAGCAGTTTAGCGGGTAGGGATGAGCAGTACTTC
CASSLAGRDEQYF
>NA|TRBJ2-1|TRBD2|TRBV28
TGTGCCAGCAGTACAAGCGGGATTTACAATGAGCAGTTCTTC
CASSTSGIYNEQFF
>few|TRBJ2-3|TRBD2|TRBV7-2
TGTGCCAGCAGCCGCGGGAGGGCGGGGCCAGATACGCAGTATTTT
CASSRGRAGPDTQYF
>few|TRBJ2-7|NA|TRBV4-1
TGCGCCAGCAGCCAAGATCCCCTCTACGAGCAGTACTTC
CASSQDPLYEQYF
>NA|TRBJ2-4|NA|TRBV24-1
TGTGCCACCAGTGAGCCCGGGGGAGGCATTCAGTACTTC
CATSEPGGGIQYF
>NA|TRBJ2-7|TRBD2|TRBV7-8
TGTGCCAGCAGCCCAGCGGGAGCCAGGGAGCAGTACTTC
CASSPAGAREQYF